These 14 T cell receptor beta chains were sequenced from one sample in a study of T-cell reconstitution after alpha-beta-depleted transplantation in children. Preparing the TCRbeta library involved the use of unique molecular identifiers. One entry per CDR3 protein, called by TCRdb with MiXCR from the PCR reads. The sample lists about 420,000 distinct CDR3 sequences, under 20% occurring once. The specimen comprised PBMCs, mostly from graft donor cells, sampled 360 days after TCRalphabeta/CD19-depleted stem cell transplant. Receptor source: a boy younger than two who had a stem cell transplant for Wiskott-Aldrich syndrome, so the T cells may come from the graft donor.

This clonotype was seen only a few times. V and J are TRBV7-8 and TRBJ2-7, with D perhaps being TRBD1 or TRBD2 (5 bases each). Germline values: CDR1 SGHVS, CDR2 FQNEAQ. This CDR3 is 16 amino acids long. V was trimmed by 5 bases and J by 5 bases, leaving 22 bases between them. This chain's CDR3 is CASSPNLGDAMDEQYF. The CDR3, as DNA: TGTGCCAGCAGCCCAAACTTGGGGGACGCAATGGACGAGCAGTACTTC.

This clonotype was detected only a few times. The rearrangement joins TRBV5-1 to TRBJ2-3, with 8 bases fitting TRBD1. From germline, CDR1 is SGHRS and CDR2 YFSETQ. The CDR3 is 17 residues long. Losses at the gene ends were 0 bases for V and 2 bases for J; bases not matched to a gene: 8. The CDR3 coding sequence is TGCGCCAGCAGCTTGGTCGTCAGGGACAGGATCACAGATACGCAGTATTTT. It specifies CASSLVVRDRITDTQYF.

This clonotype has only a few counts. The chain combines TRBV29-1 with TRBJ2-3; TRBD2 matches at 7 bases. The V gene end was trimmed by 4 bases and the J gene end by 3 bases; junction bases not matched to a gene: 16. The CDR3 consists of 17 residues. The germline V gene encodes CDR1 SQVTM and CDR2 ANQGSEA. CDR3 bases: TGCAGCGTTGTCCTGGCGGGAGTTTTTAACTCTACAGATACGCAGTATTTT. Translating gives CSVVLAGVFNSTDTQYF.

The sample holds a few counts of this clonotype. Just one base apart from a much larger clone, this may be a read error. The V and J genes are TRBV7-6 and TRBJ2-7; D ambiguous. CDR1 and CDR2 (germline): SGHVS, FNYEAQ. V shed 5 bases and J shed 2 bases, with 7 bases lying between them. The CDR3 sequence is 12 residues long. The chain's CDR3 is CASSPDTYEQYF. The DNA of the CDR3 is TGTGCCAGCAGCCCCGACACCTACGAGCAGTACTTC. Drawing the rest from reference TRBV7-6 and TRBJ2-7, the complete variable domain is GAGVSQSPRYKVTKRGQDVALRCDPISGHVSLYWYRQALGQGPEFLTYFNYEAQQDKSGLPNDRFSAERPEGSISTLTIQRTEQRDSAMYRCASSPDTYEQYFGPGTRLTVT.

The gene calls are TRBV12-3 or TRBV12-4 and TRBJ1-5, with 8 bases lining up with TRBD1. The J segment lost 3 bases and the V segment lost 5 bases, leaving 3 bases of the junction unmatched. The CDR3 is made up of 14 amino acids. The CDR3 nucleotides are TGTGCCAGCAGTGGGACAGGCAACAATCAGCCCCAGCATTTT. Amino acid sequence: CASSGTGNNQPQHF.

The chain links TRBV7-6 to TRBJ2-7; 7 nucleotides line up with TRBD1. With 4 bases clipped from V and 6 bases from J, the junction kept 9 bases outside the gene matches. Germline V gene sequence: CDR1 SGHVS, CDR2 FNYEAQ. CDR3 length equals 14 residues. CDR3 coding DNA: TGTGCCAGCAGCTCCGAGACAGGGTCGAGCGAGCAGTACTTC. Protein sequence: CASSSETGSSEQYF.

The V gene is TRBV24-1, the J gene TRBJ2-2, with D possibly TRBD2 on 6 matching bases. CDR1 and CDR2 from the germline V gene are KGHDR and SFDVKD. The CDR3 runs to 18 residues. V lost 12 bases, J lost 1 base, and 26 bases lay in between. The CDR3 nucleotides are TGTGCCTCCTCCGGAGGGGTGGGTCAGAAGGGGAACACCGGGGAGCTGTTTTTT. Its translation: CASSGGVGQKGNTGELFF.

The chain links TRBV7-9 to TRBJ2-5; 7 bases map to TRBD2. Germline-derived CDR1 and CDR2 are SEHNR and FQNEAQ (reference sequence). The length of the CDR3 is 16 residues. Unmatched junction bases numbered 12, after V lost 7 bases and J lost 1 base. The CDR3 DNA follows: TGTGCCAGCATCCTAGACGGTCTAGCGGTCCAAGAGACCCAGTACTTC. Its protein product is CASILDGLAVQETQYF.

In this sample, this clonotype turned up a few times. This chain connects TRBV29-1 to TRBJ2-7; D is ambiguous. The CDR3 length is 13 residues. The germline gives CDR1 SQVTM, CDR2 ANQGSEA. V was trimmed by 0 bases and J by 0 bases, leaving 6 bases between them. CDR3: CSVEDGDSYEQYF. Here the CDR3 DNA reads TGCAGCGTTGAAGACGGAGACTCCTACGAGCAGTACTTC.

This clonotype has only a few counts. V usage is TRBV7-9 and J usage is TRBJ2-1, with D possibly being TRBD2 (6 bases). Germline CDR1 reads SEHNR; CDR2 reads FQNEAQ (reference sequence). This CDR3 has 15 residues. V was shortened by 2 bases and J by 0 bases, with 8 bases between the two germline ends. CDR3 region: CASSLPGVSYNEQFF. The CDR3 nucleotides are TGTGCCAGCAGCTTACCGGGAGTCTCCTACAATGAGCAGTTCTTC. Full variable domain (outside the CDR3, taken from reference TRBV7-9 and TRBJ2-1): DTGVSQNPRHKITKRGQNVTFRCDPISEHNRLYWYRQTLGQGPEFLTYFQNEAQLEKSRLLSDRFSAERPKGSFSTLEIQRTEQGDSAMYLCASSLPGVSYNEQFFGPGTRLTVL.

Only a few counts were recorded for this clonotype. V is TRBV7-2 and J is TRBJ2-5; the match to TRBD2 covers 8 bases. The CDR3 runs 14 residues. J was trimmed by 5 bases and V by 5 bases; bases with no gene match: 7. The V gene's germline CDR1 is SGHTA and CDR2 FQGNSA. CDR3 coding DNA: TGTGCCAGCAGCCACTGGACTAGCAGGGAGACCCAGTACTTC. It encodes CASSHWTSRETQYF.

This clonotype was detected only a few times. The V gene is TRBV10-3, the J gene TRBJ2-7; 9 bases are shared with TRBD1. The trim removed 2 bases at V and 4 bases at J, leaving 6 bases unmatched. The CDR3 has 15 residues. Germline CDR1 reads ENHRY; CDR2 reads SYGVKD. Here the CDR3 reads CAISELHRGLYEQYF. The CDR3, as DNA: TGTGCCATCAGTGAGCTCCACAGGGGGCTGTACGAGCAGTACTTC.

The CDR3 DNA reads TGTGCCAGCAGTCCCCGGGGCTTCGACAGGCATGGCTACGAGCAGTACTTC. Translated: CASSPRGFDRHGYEQYF. This chain connects TRBV28 to TRBJ2-7; D is perhaps TRBD1 (6 bases). Trimming removed 5 bases at V and 3 bases at J, with 23 bases between. The CDR3 totals 17 residues. Looked up from germline, CDR1 is MDHEN and CDR2 is SYDVKM.

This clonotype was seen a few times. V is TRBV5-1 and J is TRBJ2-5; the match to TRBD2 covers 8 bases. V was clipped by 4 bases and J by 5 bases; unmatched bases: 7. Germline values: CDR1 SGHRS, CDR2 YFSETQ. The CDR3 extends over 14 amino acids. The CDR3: CASSLPTSVETQYF. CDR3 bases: TGCGCCAGCAGCCTACCGACTAGCGTCGAGACCCAGTACTTC.